These 20 T cell receptor beta chains originate from one sample sequenced in a study of T cells in localized non-small cell lung cancer (TCRdb year 2020). The library relied on the immunoSEQ multiplex PCR assay. TCRdb stores this immuneACCESS table with in-frame sequences only. Part of the clones is absent; in the studies checked, under half of the shortfall reflects unresolved V genes, and no reason is known for the rest. The sample includes about 130,000 clones, with about 90% observed a single time. Of the sample, over 1.5% falls within the top ten clones. The sequencing here drew on peripheral blood, taken before any cancer treatment. All receptors derive from a female donor of 60 years or more with stage I lung adenocarcinoma.

The chain joins TRBV4-1 to TRBJ2-7; 9 bases line up with TRBD2. The CDR3 is 18 amino acids. Germline V gene data show CDR1 as MGHRA and CDR2 as YSYEKL. The V and J ends lost 5 bases and 2 bases, in that order; junction bases with no gene match: 16. CDR3 sequence (DNA): TGCGCCAGCAGCTCTTCCGGCAGCGGGAGGACCTTTACCTACGAGCAGTACTTC. Translated, it gives CASSSSGSGRTFTYEQYF.

The chain has TRBV5-1 and TRBJ2-3, with TRBD2 matching over 7 bases. The CDR3 is made up of 12 amino acids. V lost 9 bases to trimming and J lost 2 bases; unmatched junction nucleotides: 3. Looked up from germline, CDR1 is SGHRS and CDR2 is YFSETQ. In nucleotides, the CDR3 is TGCGCCACTAGCGGAATCACAGATACGCAGTATTTT. This gives the protein CATSGITDTQYF.

This clone was recorded only once. The chain couples TRBV10-3 to TRBJ1-3, with a possible D match to TRBD1 (5 bases). In germline, CDR1 is ENHRY, CDR2 SYGVKD. The CDR3 has 14 residues. The V end lost 2 bases, the J end lost 2 bases, and 7 bases lay between the germline ends. CDR3 amino acids: CAISETTAGNTIYF. CDR3 nucleotides: TGTGCCATCAGTGAGACGACAGCTGGAAACACCATATATTTT.

V usage is TRBV5-1 and J usage is TRBJ2-3, with 8 bases fitting TRBD2. The junction had 3 bases not matched to a gene; V was cut back by 6 bases and J by 0 bases. The CDR3 extends over 14 amino acids. Germline V lookup: CDR1 SGHRS, CDR2 YFSETQ. CDR3 nucleotide sequence: TGCGCCAGCAAGCCTAGCGGGAGCACAGATACGCAGTATTTT. Translation: CASKPSGSTDTQYF.

The rearrangement links TRBV6-1 to TRBJ1-5; 12 bases are a match to TRBD1. The J segment lost 1 base and the V segment lost 2 bases, leaving 9 bases of the junction unmatched. Germline CDR1 MNHNS, CDR2 SASEGT. There are 19 residues in the CDR3. CDR3 protein: CASSESGGQGAMSNQPQHF. The CDR3 DNA sequence: TGTGCCAGCAGTGAATCCGGGGGACAGGGGGCGATGAGCAATCAGCCCCAGCATTTT.

This clone was observed once. The chain links TRBV7-9 to TRBJ2-7, with TRBD1 matching 10 bases. J lost 6 bases, V lost 1 base, and 9 bases had no gene match. The CDR3 sequence is 16 residues long. Germline CDR1 SEHNR, CDR2 FQNEAQ (reference sequence). CDR3 nucleotides: TGTGCCAGCAGCTTAGGACCGGGACAGGGGATAGGCGAGCAGTACTTC. Protein: CASSLGPGQGIGEQYF. Full variable domain (missing parts from reference TRBV7-9 and TRBJ2-7): DTGVSQNPRHKITKRGQNVTFRCDPISEHNRLYWYRQTLGQGPEFLTYFQNEAQLEKSRLLSDRFSAERPKGSFSTLEIQRTEQGDSAMYLCASSLGPGQGIGEQYFGPGTRLTVT.

The chain couples TRBV5-5 to TRBJ2-3; D might be TRBD1 or TRBD2, each matching 5 bases. The CDR3 covers 17 residues. Germline CDR1 SGHKS, CDR2 YYEKEE (reference sequence). The V and J ends lost 7 bases and 1 base respectively, with 22 bases between them. The CDR3 DNA follows: TGTGCCAGCTCACCCCGGCCCCTTGGGGGTGGCACAGATACGCAGTATTTT. This encodes CASSPRPLGGGTDTQYF. The whole variable domain, remainder taken from reference TRBV5-5 and TRBJ2-3, is DAGVTQSPTHLIKTRGQQVTLRCSPISGHKSVSWYQQVLGQGPQFIFQYYEKEERGRGNFPDRFSARQFPNYSSELNVNALLLGDSALYLCASSPRPLGGGTDTQYFGPGTRLTVL.

This chain uses TRBV29-1 with TRBJ1-1, with 10 bases identical to TRBD1. The ends lost 1 base at V and 1 base at J; junction bases unmatched: 3. The germline V gene encodes CDR1 SQVTM and CDR2 ANQGSEA. The CDR3 totals 15 residues. The CDR3 DNA is TGCAGCGTTGAAGTGGGGACAGGGGCGAACACTGAAGCTTTCTTT. It specifies CSVEVGTGANTEAFF.

Written as DNA, the CDR3 is TGCGCCAGCAGCTTGGAGGGGTCTGGGGGTGTAGAGACCCAGTACTTC. Translated: CASSLEGSGGVETQYF. The chain joins TRBV5-1 to TRBJ2-5; D might be TRBD1 or TRBD2, each matching 5 bases. This CDR3 spans 16 amino acids. V was cut by 0 bases and J by 4 bases, with 16 bases left in between. CDR1 SGHRS and CDR2 YFSETQ come from the germline V gene.

V gene TRBV2 combines with J gene TRBJ1-5, with 10 positions matching TRBD1. CDR1 and CDR2 (germline): SNHLY, FYNNEI. The ends lost 3 bases at V and 7 bases at J; junction bases unmatched: 6. The CDR3 totals 15 residues. CDR3 residues: CASSEKTGGDQPQHF. The CDR3 DNA follows: TGTGCCAGCAGTGAGAAGACAGGGGGCGACCAGCCCCAGCATTTT.

This chain uses TRBV2 with TRBJ2-1, with TRBD2 matching over 10 bases. The CDR3 contains 15 residues. Per germline, CDR1 SNHLY and CDR2 FYNNEI. Trimming cost V 8 bases and J 4 bases; bases outside gene matches: 8. The CDR3: CASLSASGSYNEQFF. Written as DNA, the CDR3 is TGTGCCAGCCTTTCCGCTAGCGGGAGTTACAATGAGCAGTTCTTC.

This rearrangement joins TRBV5-5 to TRBJ1-1; no definite D call. Per germline, CDR1 SGHKS and CDR2 YYEKEE (reference sequence). This CDR3 comprises 15 residues. Trimming shortened V by 1 base and J by 3 bases, and 13 bases separated the two germline ends. The CDR3 DNA is TGTGCCAGCAGCTTGTCCCCCCGGCTGGACACTGAAGCTTTCTTT. It is translated as CASSLSPRLDTEAFF.

The chain carries TRBV5-1 and TRBJ2-3, with D possibly TRBD1 on 6 matching bases. V shed 3 bases and J shed 3 bases, with 17 bases lying between them. Germline CDR1 reads SGHRS; CDR2 reads YFSETQ. The CDR3 runs to 16 residues. The CDR3 DNA sequence: TGCGCCAGCAGCTCGCAGACAGGCCCCTCTACAGATACGCAGTATTTT. Translating gives CASSSQTGPSTDTQYF. The full variable domain, in which reference TRBV5-1 and TRBJ2-3 provide the parts outside the CDR3, is KAGVTQTPRYLIKTRGQQVTLSCSPISGHRSVSWYQQTPGQGLQFLFEYFSETQRNKGNFPGRFSGRQFSNSRSEMNVSTLELGDSALYLCASSSQTGPSTDTQYFGPGTRLTVL.

This clone is a singleton in its sample. The chain joins TRBV6-1 to TRBJ2-3; unclear D gene. CDR3 size: 14 residues. Germline CDR1 reads MNHNS; CDR2 reads SASEGT. The V end was cut by 2 bases, the J end by 9 bases, with 15 bases between. DNA for the CDR3: TGTGCCAGCAGTGAACCTAAAGGTGTAGACACGCAGTATTTT. Encoded protein: CASSEPKGVDTQYF.

This chain links TRBV25-1 with TRBJ2-2; possibly TRBD1 for D (5 bases). CDR3 length: 15 amino acids. V was pared by 4 bases and J by 4 bases, with 13 bases between. Looked up from germline, CDR1 is MGHDK and CDR2 is SYGVNS. For the CDR3, the DNA is TGTGCCAGCAGTGCTGGGCTTCAGGGCACCGGGGAGCTGTTTTTT. It translates to CASSAGLQGTGELFF.

The V and J genes are TRBV2 and TRBJ2-3; 7 bases line up with TRBD2. V dropped 9 bases and J dropped 14; count of bases not matched to a gene: 11. Germline V CDR1 and CDR2: SNHLY, FYNNEI. This CDR3 has 11 amino acids. CDR3 region: CARLGGVPGYF. The CDR3 region has the DNA TGTGCCAGGTTGGGGGGGGTCCCCGGGTATTTT.

V gene TRBV19 combines with J gene TRBJ1-2; D is possibly TRBD1 (5 bases). Germline V lookup: CDR1 LNHDA, CDR2 SQIVND (reference sequence). Trimming pared 9 bases from V and 6 bases from J, leaving 20 bases between. The CDR3 contains 14 residues. The CDR3 coding sequence is TGTGCCAGCCGAGGCGGGGGGAGGCAGAATGGCTACACCTTC. Translated: CASRGGGRQNGYTF.

The chain has TRBV28 and TRBJ1-5; no clear D. The germline V and J ends were trimmed by 5 bases and 4 bases, with 12 bases remaining between them. The CDR3 loop spans 14 amino acids. The germline V gene encodes CDR1 MDHEN and CDR2 SYDVKM. The CDR3 region is CASSLTDRNQPQHF. DNA of the CDR3: TGTGCCAGCAGTCTCACCGACCGGAATCAGCCCCAGCATTTT.

The J gene is TRBJ2-2, the V gene TRBV10-1; 13 positions match TRBD2. This CDR3 comprises 19 residues. The junction had 13 bases not matched to a gene; V was cut back by 9 bases and J by 0 bases. Germline CDR1 reads WNHNN; CDR2 reads SYGVQD (reference sequence). The chain's CDR3 is CARLQPGLAGPPNTGELFF. CDR3 DNA: TGCGCCAGATTACAACCGGGACTAGCGGGGCCTCCGAACACCGGGGAGCTGTTTTTT.

This clone has just one count. This rearrangement joins TRBV6-6 to TRBJ1-2; the match to TRBD1 covers 9 bases. V shed 7 bases and J 8 bases; nucleotides not matched to a gene: 8. There are 13 residues in the CDR3. From germline, CDR1 is MNHNY and CDR2 SVGAGI (reference sequence). CDR3 region: CASIGGQGSGYTF. The CDR3 DNA reads TGTGCCAGCATAGGGGGACAGGGTAGCGGCTACACCTTC.